A selection of T cell receptor beta chains follows, all from one sample in a study of T cells in Graves' hyperthyroidism and ophthalmopathy. TCRdb analysed the multiplex PCR reads with MiXCR anew, one entry per CDR3 protein. The repertoire holds roughly 380,000 distinct CDR3 sequences, 11% to 15% seen once, with approximately 11% in the top ten. What was sequenced was blood. These receptors came from a woman in her sixties or seventies with Graves' hyperthyroidism. CDR3s include the opening cysteine and the closing phenylalanine or tryptophan. The order of the fields is clone size, J gene, D gene, V gene, CDR3 DNA, CDR3 protein. The D gene is left open where the match is weak. Some rows have no size entry. The others give once, few or many, or a class for an expanded clone.

clone_size: many
j_call: TRBJ2-3
d_call: NA
v_call: TRBV27
cdr3_nt: TGTGCCAGCAGTTACGCAGGGTGGAATACGCAGTATTTT
cdr3_aa: CASSYAGWNTQYF

clone_size: few
j_call: TRBJ1-5
d_call: NA
v_call: TRBV6-5
cdr3_nt: TGTGCCAGCAGTTACGTGGGCTTCGGCAATCAGCCCCAGCATTTT
cdr3_aa: CASSYVGFGNQPQHF

clone_size: few
j_call: TRBJ2-3
d_call: NA
v_call: TRBV24-1
cdr3_nt: TGTGCCACCAGTGCCCTGGGGGACGGTTCTGATACGCAGTATTTT
cdr3_aa: CATSALGDGSDTQYF

clone_size: few
j_call: TRBJ1-4
d_call: NA
v_call: TRBV18
cdr3_nt: TGTGCCAGCTCACCACCGTCAGAGAATGAAAAACTGTTTTTT
cdr3_aa: CASSPPSENEKLFF

clone_size: many
j_call: TRBJ2-7
d_call: TRBD2
v_call: TRBV4-2
cdr3_nt: TGTGCCAGCAGCCAAGAAGGGCTTAGCGGGTACGAGCAGTACTTC
cdr3_aa: CASSQEGLSGYEQYF

clone_size: many
j_call: TRBJ2-3
d_call: TRBD2
v_call: TRBV7-6
cdr3_nt: TGTGCCAGCAGCCCCGGGGGAGGGAGCGCAGATACGCAGTATTTT
cdr3_aa: CASSPGGGSADTQYF

clone_size: many
j_call: TRBJ2-7
d_call: NA
v_call: TRBV2
cdr3_nt: TGTGCCAGCAACCCAGTAGGGTCCTACGAGCAGTACTTC
cdr3_aa: CASNPVGSYEQYF

clone_size: few
j_call: TRBJ1-4
d_call: NA
v_call: TRBV5-1
cdr3_nt: TGCGCCAGCAGCTCACAGGCAACTAATGAAAAACTGTTTTTT
cdr3_aa: CASSSQATNEKLFF

clone_size: many
j_call: TRBJ1-1
d_call: TRBD1
v_call: TRBV5-1
cdr3_nt: TGCGCCAGCAGCCCGGCGGGAGGGGACAGGCACGAAGCTTTCTTT
cdr3_aa: CASSPAGGDRHEAFF

clone_size: NA
j_call: TRBJ2-3
d_call: NA
v_call: TRBV19
cdr3_nt: TGTGCCAGTAGACGTGCGGGGCCGGGCACAGATACGCAGTATTTT
cdr3_aa: CASRRAGPGTDTQYF

clone_size: NA
j_call: TRBJ1-1
d_call: NA
v_call: TRBV7-8
cdr3_nt: TGTGCCAGCACCACAGGGTTTCGGACTGAAGCTTTCTTT
cdr3_aa: CASTTGFRTEAFF

clone_size: many
j_call: TRBJ2-3
d_call: NA
v_call: TRBV7-9
cdr3_nt: TGTGCCAGCAGCTGGCCGGGTGATACGCAGTATTTT
cdr3_aa: CASSWPGDTQYF

clone_size: many
j_call: TRBJ2-5
d_call: TRBD2
v_call: TRBV6-1
cdr3_nt: TGTGCCAGCAATTGGATGGCTAGCGGGGTAAACCAAGAGACCCAGTACTTC
cdr3_aa: CASNWMASGVNQETQYF

clone_size: many
j_call: TRBJ1-2
d_call: NA
v_call: TRBV11-2
cdr3_nt: TGTGCCAGCAGCTTGGATGGGGCGTACTATGGCTACACCTTC
cdr3_aa: CASSLDGAYYGYTF

clone_size: NA
j_call: TRBJ1-2
d_call: NA
v_call: TRBV6-2/TRBV6-3
cdr3_nt: TGTGCCAGCTCTGCCGGGCGGAGAGGCTACACCTTC
cdr3_aa: CASSAGRRGYTF

clone_size: few
j_call: TRBJ1-5
d_call: NA
v_call: TRBV6-1
cdr3_nt: TGTGCCAGCAGTGAAAGTCGGGGGGTCAATCAGCCCCAGCATTTT
cdr3_aa: CASSESRGVNQPQHF

clone_size: many
j_call: TRBJ1-1
d_call: TRBD1
v_call: TRBV5-1
cdr3_nt: TGCGCCAGCAGCTCTGGACAGGGCTGGACTGAAGCTTTCTTT
cdr3_aa: CASSSGQGWTEAFF

clone_size: many
j_call: TRBJ1-5
d_call: TRBD1
v_call: TRBV28
cdr3_nt: TGTGCCAGCACCCACGGGACAGGGAGGATGGGCAATCAGCCCCAGCATTTT
cdr3_aa: CASTHGTGRMGNQPQHF

clone_size: NA
j_call: TRBJ2-2
d_call: TRBD2
v_call: TRBV11-2
cdr3_nt: TGTGCCAGCAGCTTAGTCGCACTAGCGGGAGTTCCCGGTACCGGGGAGCTGTTTTTT
cdr3_aa: CASSLVALAGVPGTGELFF

clone_size: few
j_call: TRBJ1-2
d_call: NA
v_call: TRBV2
cdr3_nt: TGTGCCAGCGGGGGTCGTGACTACACCTTC
cdr3_aa: CASGGRDYTF

clone_size: many
j_call: TRBJ2-2
d_call: TRBD1
v_call: TRBV7-2
cdr3_nt: TGTGCCAGCAGCCTTTTGACAGGGCCGTACACCGGGGAGCTGTTTTTT
cdr3_aa: CASSLLTGPYTGELFF

clone_size: NA
j_call: TRBJ2-5
d_call: TRBD1
v_call: TRBV27
cdr3_nt: TGTGCCAGCAGTTACTACAGGGGGCTGGGAGAGACCCAGTACTTC
cdr3_aa: CASSYYRGLGETQYF

clone_size: many
j_call: TRBJ2-2
d_call: NA
v_call: TRBV29-1
cdr3_nt: TGCAGCGTTGACGGTTCCGCCACCGGGGAGCTGTTTTTT
cdr3_aa: CSVDGSATGELFF

clone_size: few
j_call: TRBJ2-2
d_call: NA
v_call: TRBV3-1
cdr3_nt: TGTGCCAGCAGCCAAACAAATAAATTACGTCAGGGACCGAACACCGGGGAGCTGTTTTTT
cdr3_aa: CASSQTNKLRQGPNTGELFF

clone_size: many
j_call: TRBJ1-6
d_call: TRBD1
v_call: TRBV7-8
cdr3_nt: TGTGCCAGCAGCTGGACAGGGACCGACTCACCCCTCCACTTT
cdr3_aa: CASSWTGTDSPLHF

clone_size: many
j_call: TRBJ2-7
d_call: TRBD1
v_call: TRBV2
cdr3_nt: TGTGCCAGCAGTGAAAACAGGGGCGAGCAGTACTTC
cdr3_aa: CASSENRGEQYF

clone_size: many
j_call: TRBJ2-3
d_call: TRBD1
v_call: TRBV20-1
cdr3_nt: TGCAGTGCTACCTCGACAGGGTTTGGGACAGATACGCAGTATTTT
cdr3_aa: CSATSTGFGTDTQYF

clone_size: many
j_call: TRBJ2-5
d_call: TRBD1
v_call: TRBV10-3
cdr3_nt: TGTGCCATCAGTGCCGCGTTTAGACAGGGGGGAGAGACCCAGTACTTC
cdr3_aa: CAISAAFRQGGETQYF

clone_size: many
j_call: TRBJ2-5
d_call: NA
v_call: TRBV5-1
cdr3_nt: TGCGCCAGCTGCTTAGCCGGACAAGAGACCCAGTACTTC
cdr3_aa: CASCLAGQETQYF

clone_size: NA
j_call: TRBJ2-2
d_call: TRBD2
v_call: TRBV11-3
cdr3_nt: TGTGCCAGCAGCTCCGTAAGCGCGGGGGCCGGGGAGCTGTTTTTT
cdr3_aa: CASSSVSAGAGELFF

clone_size: few
j_call: TRBJ2-7
d_call: NA
v_call: TRBV6-6
cdr3_nt: TGTGCCAGCAGTTACAGATCTAGGGACGAGCAGTACTTC
cdr3_aa: CASSYRSRDEQYF

clone_size: NA
j_call: TRBJ1-2
d_call: TRBD1
v_call: TRBV28
cdr3_nt: TGTGCCAGCATTCCGGGACAGGGTAGAGGCTACACCTTC
cdr3_aa: CASIPGQGRGYTF

clone_size: many
j_call: TRBJ2-5
d_call: NA
v_call: TRBV12-3/TRBV12-4
cdr3_nt: TGTGCCAGCAGTTTATATAGTGCAGGACAAGAGACCCAGTACTTC
cdr3_aa: CASSLYSAGQETQYF

clone_size: many
j_call: TRBJ2-1
d_call: TRBD2
v_call: TRBV2
cdr3_nt: TGTGCCAGCAGCCCGGGACTAGGGTACAATGAGCAGTTCTTC
cdr3_aa: CASSPGLGYNEQFF

clone_size: NA
j_call: TRBJ2-7
d_call: NA
v_call: TRBV20-1
cdr3_nt: TGCAGCGCTAGGTCGGGTCTTGGGGGCGAGCAGTACTTC
cdr3_aa: CSARSGLGGEQYF

clone_size: once
j_call: TRBJ2-7
d_call: NA
v_call: TRBV6-1
cdr3_nt: TGTGCCAGCATCGGACAGAGCTCCTACGAGCAGTACTTC
cdr3_aa: CASIGQSSYEQYF

clone_size: many
j_call: TRBJ2-3
d_call: TRBD1
v_call: TRBV7-8
cdr3_nt: TGTGCCAGCAGCTTGCAGGGGGCCATTAGCACAGATACGCAGTATTTT
cdr3_aa: CASSLQGAISTDTQYF

clone_size: many
j_call: TRBJ2-7
d_call: TRBD1
v_call: TRBV20-1
cdr3_nt: TGCAGTGCTAGACCGAAGGGACAGAACCTCTACGAGCAGTACTTC
cdr3_aa: CSARPKGQNLYEQYF

clone_size: many
j_call: TRBJ2-5
d_call: NA
v_call: TRBV5-1
cdr3_nt: TGCGCCAGCAGCTTGTACAGGGGGGGGACCCAGTACTTC
cdr3_aa: CASSLYRGGTQYF

clone_size: few
j_call: TRBJ2-3
d_call: NA
v_call: TRBV10-3
cdr3_nt: TGTGCCATCAGTTACACCCCGGGACCTAGCACAGATACGCAGTATTTT
cdr3_aa: CAISYTPGPSTDTQYF

clone_size: many
j_call: TRBJ2-1
d_call: NA
v_call: TRBV27
cdr3_nt: TGTGCCAGCAGTTTACGGGGTGAAATAAGCTCCTACAATGAGCAGTTCTTC
cdr3_aa: CASSLRGEISSYNEQFF

clone_size: NA
j_call: TRBJ1-2
d_call: NA
v_call: TRBV5-1
cdr3_nt: TGCGCCAGCAGCCCCCAGTTTGGGGTGAGGAATGGCTACACCTTC
cdr3_aa: CASSPQFGVRNGYTF

clone_size: many
j_call: TRBJ2-4
d_call: NA
v_call: TRBV5-1
cdr3_nt: TGCGCCAGCAGCCCTGGGACAGCCGGCGGGACCATTCAGTACTTC
cdr3_aa: CASSPGTAGGTIQYF

clone_size: NA
j_call: TRBJ2-7
d_call: NA
v_call: TRBV4-1
cdr3_nt: TGCGCCAGCAGCCCCTCCGACAGGAGTTACGAAAAGTACTTC
cdr3_aa: CASSPSDRSYEKYF

clone_size: many
j_call: TRBJ2-7
d_call: NA
v_call: TRBV4-2
cdr3_nt: TGTGCCAGCAGCCAAGGGGTGGATGTAGGCTCCTACGAGCAGTACTTC
cdr3_aa: CASSQGVDVGSYEQYF

clone_size: NA
j_call: TRBJ1-1
d_call: TRBD1
v_call: TRBV14
cdr3_nt: TGTGCCAGCAGCCCGACAGGGTTTCGGAACACTGAAGCTTTCTTT
cdr3_aa: CASSPTGFRNTEAFF

clone_size: NA
j_call: TRBJ2-3
d_call: NA
v_call: TRBV10-3
cdr3_nt: TGTGCCATCAGATCCCTGATGACCGGCCTCGATGGCACAGATACGCAGTATTTT
cdr3_aa: CAIRSLMTGLDGTDTQYF

clone_size: many
j_call: TRBJ1-1
d_call: NA
v_call: TRBV11-2
cdr3_nt: TGTGCCAGCAGCTTAGCGTACTACACTGAAGCTTTCTTT
cdr3_aa: CASSLAYYTEAFF

clone_size: many
j_call: TRBJ2-5
d_call: TRBD1
v_call: TRBV28
cdr3_nt: TGTGCCAGCAGTCCCCACGGGACAGGGAGAGAGACCCAGTACTTC
cdr3_aa: CASSPHGTGRETQYF

clone_size: few
j_call: TRBJ2-1
d_call: NA
v_call: TRBV12-5
cdr3_nt: TGTGCTAGTGGTCCCATTAGCGGACCCCGGGGTGAGCAGTTCTTC
cdr3_aa: CASGPISGPRGEQFF

clone_size: many
j_call: TRBJ2-1
d_call: NA
v_call: TRBV7-2
cdr3_nt: TGTGCCAGCAGCTTAGGGGTAGCTAATGAGCAGTTCTTC
cdr3_aa: CASSLGVANEQFF

clone_size: few
j_call: TRBJ2-3
d_call: TRBD1
v_call: TRBV10-1
cdr3_nt: TGCGCCAGCAGTGAGTCGACACAGGGGTCAGATACGCAGTATTTT
cdr3_aa: CASSESTQGSDTQYF

clone_size: NA
j_call: TRBJ2-7
d_call: NA
v_call: TRBV28
cdr3_nt: TGTGCCAGCAAGGCCGGGTACGAGCAGTACTTC
cdr3_aa: CASKAGYEQYF